This entry is about one T cell receptor (beta chain). What it recognizes is unknown. Between the trimmed V and J ends, which lost 1 base and 2 bases, there was a span of 12 bases. The V gene's germline CDR1 is MNHEY and CDR2 SMNVEV (reference sequence). The CDR3 length is 15 residues. Profiled with immunoSEQ multiplex PCR; TCRdb holds only in-frame clones, not every one. The table shows approximately 140,000 clones, with 92% occurring only once. This sample is drawn from a study of T cell responses to AZD1222 COVID-19 vaccine. General study points: Repertoires were obtained solely post-peak T cell response. Spike as a whole was targeted by vaccine-associated CD4 TCRs, dominant at 160-218 and 743-854.

The sequencing here drew on peripheral blood, taken 28 days after the second AZD1222 dose. The origin of this receptor is an adult who received the AZD1222 COVID-19 vaccine. The chain uses TRBV27 and TRBJ2-7; D is possibly TRBD2 (5 bases). The DNA of the CDR3 is TGTGCCAGCAGTTTATACCGGGAAGGTCCCTACGAGCAGTACTTC. Translation: CASSLYREGPYEQYF.